This T cell receptor beta chain derives from a study of T-cell memory formation after mild COVID-19. Study conclusions and caveats: In pre-infection memory, a portion of responding clones appeared, which suggested that cross-reactive memory joined. Later expanders leaned CD4+, whereas day 15 to 85 contracting clones were balanced CD4/CD8.

This clonotype was seen repeatedly, ten times or more. Antigen unknown. 5'RACE primed at constant segments yielded TCR alpha and TCR beta cDNA libraries bearing sample barcodes and UMIs. TCRdb reanalysed the 5' RACE reads using MiXCR and keeps one entry per CDR3 protein. The sample yields roughly 600,000 distinct CDR3 sequences, 15% to 20% seen once. Sequences were obtained from PBMCs or a T cell subset sorted from them (not recorded which). The source of this sequence is an adult woman who had mild COVID-19 (a few samples of this study predate the infection). Cell type and time point are not known.

The CDR3 bases are TGTGCCAGCAGTTTATCCGGGAACTCCTACGAGCAGTACTTC. Protein product: CASSLSGNSYEQYF. The chain links TRBV27 to TRBJ2-7; possibly TRBD2 for D (5 bases). Looked up from germline, CDR1 is MNHEY and CDR2 is SMNVEV (reference sequence). V dropped 0 bases and J dropped 0 bases, with 6 bases sitting between them. This CDR3 spans 14 amino acids.